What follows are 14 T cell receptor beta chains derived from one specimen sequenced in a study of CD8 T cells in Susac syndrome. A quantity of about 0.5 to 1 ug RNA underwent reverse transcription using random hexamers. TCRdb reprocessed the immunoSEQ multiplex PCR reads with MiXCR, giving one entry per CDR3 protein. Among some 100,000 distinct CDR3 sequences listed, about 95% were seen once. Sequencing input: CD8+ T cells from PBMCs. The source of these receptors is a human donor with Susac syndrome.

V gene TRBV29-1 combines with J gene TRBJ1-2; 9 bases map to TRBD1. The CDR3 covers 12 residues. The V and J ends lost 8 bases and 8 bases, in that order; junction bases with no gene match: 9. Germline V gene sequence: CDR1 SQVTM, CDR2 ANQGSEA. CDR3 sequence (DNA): TGCAGCATGGGACAGGGAAGGGGGGGCTACACCTTC. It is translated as CSMGQGRGGYTF.

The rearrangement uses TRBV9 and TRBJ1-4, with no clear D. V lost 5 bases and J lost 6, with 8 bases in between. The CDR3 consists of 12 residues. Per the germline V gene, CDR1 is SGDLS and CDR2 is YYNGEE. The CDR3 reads CASRGVDEKLFF. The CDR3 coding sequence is TGTGCCAGCAGGGGAGTAGATGAAAAACTGTTTTTT.

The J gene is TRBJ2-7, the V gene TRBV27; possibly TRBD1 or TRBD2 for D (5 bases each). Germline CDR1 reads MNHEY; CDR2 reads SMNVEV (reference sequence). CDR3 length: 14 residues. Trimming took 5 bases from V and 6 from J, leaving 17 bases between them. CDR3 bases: TGTGCCAGCAGTCCCCGGGGCTTATTGGGCGAGCAGTACTTC. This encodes CASSPRGLLGEQYF.

The CDR3 region has the DNA TGTGCCAGTAGTATAAGGGACAGTGGACAGCCCCAGCATTTT. Translating it yields CASSIRDSGQPQHF. The chain carries TRBV19 and TRBJ1-5, with TRBD1 identical over 7 bases. The CDR3 contains 14 residues. Germline V gene sequence: CDR1 LNHDA, CDR2 SQIVND (reference sequence). J gave up 7 bases and V 2 bases, and 5 bases lay outside the gene matches. The whole variable domain, filled in from reference TRBV19 and TRBJ1-5, reads DGGITQSPKYLFRKEGQNVTLSCEQNLNHDAMYWYRQDPGQGLRLIYYSQIVNDFQKGDIAEGYSVSREKKESFPLTVTSAQKNPTAFYLCASSIRDSGQPQHFGDGTRLSIL.

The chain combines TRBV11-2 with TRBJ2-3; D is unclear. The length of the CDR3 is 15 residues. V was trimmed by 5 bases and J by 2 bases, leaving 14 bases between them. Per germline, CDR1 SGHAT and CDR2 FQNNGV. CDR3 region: CASSPTAAYTDTQYF. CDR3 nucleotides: TGTGCCAGCAGCCCCACCGCGGCCTACACAGATACGCAGTATTTT.

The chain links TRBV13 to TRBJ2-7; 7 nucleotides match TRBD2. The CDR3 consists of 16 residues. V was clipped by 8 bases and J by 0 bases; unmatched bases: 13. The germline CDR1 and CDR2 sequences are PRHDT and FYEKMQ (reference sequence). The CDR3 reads CASGGGGGSDSYEQYF. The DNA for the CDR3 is TGTGCCAGCGGGGGTGGCGGCGGGAGTGACTCCTACGAGCAGTACTTC. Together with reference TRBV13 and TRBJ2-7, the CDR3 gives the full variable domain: AAGVIQSPRHLIKEKRETATLKCYPIPRHDTVYWYQQGPGQDPQFLISFYEKMQSDKGSIPDRFSAQQFSDYHSELNMSSLELGDSALYFCASGGGGGSDSYEQYFGPGTRLTVT.

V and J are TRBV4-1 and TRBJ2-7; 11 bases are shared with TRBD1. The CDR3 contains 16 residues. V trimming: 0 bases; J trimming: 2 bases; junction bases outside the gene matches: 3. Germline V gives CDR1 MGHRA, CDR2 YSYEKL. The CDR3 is CASSQEGDRGTYEQYF. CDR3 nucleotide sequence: TGCGCCAGCAGCCAAGAAGGGGACAGGGGGACCTACGAGCAGTACTTC.

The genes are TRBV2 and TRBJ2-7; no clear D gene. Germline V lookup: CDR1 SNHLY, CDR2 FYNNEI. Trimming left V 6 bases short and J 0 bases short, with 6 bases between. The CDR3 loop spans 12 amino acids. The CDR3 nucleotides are TGTGCCAGCAGGGTCAGCTCCTACGAGCAGTACTTC. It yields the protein CASRVSSYEQYF.

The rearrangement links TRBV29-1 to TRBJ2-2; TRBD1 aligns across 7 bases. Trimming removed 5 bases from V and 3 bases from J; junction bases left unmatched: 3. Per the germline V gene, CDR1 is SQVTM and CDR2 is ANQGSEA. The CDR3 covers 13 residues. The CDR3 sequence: CSVRDRDTGELFF. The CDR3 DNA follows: TGCAGCGTTCGAGACAGGGACACCGGGGAGCTGTTTTTT.

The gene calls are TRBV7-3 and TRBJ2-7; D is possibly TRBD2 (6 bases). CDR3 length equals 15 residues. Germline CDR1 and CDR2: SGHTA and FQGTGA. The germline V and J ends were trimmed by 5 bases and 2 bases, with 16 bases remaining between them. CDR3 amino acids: CASSPSPGDAYEQYF. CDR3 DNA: TGTGCCAGCAGCCCCAGCCCGGGGGACGCCTACGAGCAGTACTTC.

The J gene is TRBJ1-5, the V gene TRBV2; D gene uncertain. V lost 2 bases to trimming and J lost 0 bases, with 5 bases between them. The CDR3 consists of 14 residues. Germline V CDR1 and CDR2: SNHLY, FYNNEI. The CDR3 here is CASSEPDSNQPQHF. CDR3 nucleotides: TGTGCCAGCAGTGAACCAGATAGCAATCAGCCCCAGCATTTT.

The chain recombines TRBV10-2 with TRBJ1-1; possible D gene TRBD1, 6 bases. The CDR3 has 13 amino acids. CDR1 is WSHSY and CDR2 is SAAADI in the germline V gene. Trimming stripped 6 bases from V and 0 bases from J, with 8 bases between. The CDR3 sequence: CASRGHVNTEAFF. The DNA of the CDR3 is TGCGCCAGCAGGGGACATGTGAACACTGAAGCTTTCTTT.

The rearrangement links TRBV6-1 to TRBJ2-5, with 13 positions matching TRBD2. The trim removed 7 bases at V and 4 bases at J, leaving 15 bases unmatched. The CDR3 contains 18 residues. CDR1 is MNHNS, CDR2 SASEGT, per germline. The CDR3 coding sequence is TGTGCCAGCACCGGACTAGCGGGGGCTAACAGGGGGCGAGAGACCCAGTACTTC. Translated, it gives CASTGLAGANRGRETQYF.

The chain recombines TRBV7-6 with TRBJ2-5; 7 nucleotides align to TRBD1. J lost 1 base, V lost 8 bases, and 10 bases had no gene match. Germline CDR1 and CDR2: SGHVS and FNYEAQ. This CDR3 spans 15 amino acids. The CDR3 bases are TGTGCCAGCCAGAGCCCAGGGGGTTTCCAAGAGACCCAGTACTTC. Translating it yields CASQSPGGFQETQYF. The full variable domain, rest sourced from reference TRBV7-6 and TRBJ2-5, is GAGVSQSPRYKVTKRGQDVALRCDPISGHVSLYWYRQALGQGPEFLTYFNYEAQQDKSGLPNDRFSAERPEGSISTLTIQRTEQRDSAMYRCASQSPGGFQETQYFGPGTRLLVL.